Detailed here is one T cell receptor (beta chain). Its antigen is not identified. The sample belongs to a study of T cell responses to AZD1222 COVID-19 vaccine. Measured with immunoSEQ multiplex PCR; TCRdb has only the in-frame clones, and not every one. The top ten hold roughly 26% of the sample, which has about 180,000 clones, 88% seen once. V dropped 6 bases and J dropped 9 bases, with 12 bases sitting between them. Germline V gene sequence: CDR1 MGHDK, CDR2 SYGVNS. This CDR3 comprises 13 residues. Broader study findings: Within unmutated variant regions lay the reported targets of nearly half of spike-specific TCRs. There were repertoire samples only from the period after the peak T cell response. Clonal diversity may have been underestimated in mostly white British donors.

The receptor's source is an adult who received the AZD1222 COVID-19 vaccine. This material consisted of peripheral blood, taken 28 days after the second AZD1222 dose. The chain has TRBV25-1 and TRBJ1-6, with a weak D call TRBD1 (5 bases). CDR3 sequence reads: CASRGHSGSPLHF. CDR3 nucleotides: TGTGCCAGCAGAGGACACAGCGGTTCACCCCTCCACTTT.